This T cell receptor (beta chain) appears in the sequencing data of a study of human CD8 memory T cell subsets. Extraction drew RNA from duplicate vials of roughly 160,000 sorted CD8+ T cells for each subset. Generation of TCR beta libraries used UMI-labeled 5' RACE. One entry per CDR3 protein, without DNA, is what TCRdb gives after re-calling the 5' RACE reads. In all, the sample yields around 19,000 distinct CDR3 sequences. The CDR3 loop spans 13 amino acids. Germline loops: CDR1 DFQATT, CDR2 SNEGSKA (reference sequence). The receptor comes from a human donor in good health. V usage is TRBV20-1 and J usage is TRBJ2-1; TCRdb's D call, TRBD2, is unchecked because there is no DNA. Sequencing used CD8+ stem-like memory T cells (TSCM and TCM) sorted from PBMCs. Subset noted: stem-like memory CD8 T cells (TSTEM), CCR7+ PD-1- TIGIT-. The chain's CDR3 is CSAHPRGNNEQFF.